A single sample is the source of the 10 T cell receptor beta chains below, sequenced in a study of T cell repertoires in cytomegalovirus infection. In TCRdb, the reads were re-called with MiXCR into one record per CDR3 protein. Here the sample spans about 130,000 distinct CDR3 sequences, 20% to 30% being singletons. These receptors have no known antigen. Sequencing was carried out using PBMCs, sequenced either directly or after in vitro stimulation (not recorded which). The origin of the receptors is a human donor in good health (CMV status not recorded). Some clones in this sample may be carry-over from other donors' samples.

About this clonotype: A much larger clone differs by one base, so this may be a read error. The rearrangement joins TRBV19 to TRBJ2-1; D may be TRBD1 (7 bases). Per germline, CDR1 LNHDA and CDR2 SQIVND (reference sequence). The CDR3 runs to 16 residues. The CDR3 is CASGMGGQGAYNEQFF. In DNA, the CDR3 is TGTGCCAGTGGTATGGGGGGCCAGGGGGCCTACAATGAGCAGTTCTTC.

Many counts were recorded for this clonotype. The J gene is TRBJ1-1, the V gene TRBV19, with TRBD1 as a possible D gene (5 bases). Between the trimmed V and J ends, which lost 5 bases and 4 bases, there was a span of 14 bases. Germline V gene sequence: CDR1 LNHDA, CDR2 SQIVND (reference sequence). This CDR3 is 14 amino acids long. CDR3 residues: CASSGALASTEAFF. DNA of the CDR3: TGTGCCAGTAGTGGGGCGCTGGCCTCCACTGAAGCTTTCTTT. Full variable domain (missing parts from reference TRBV19 and TRBJ1-1): DGGITQSPKYLFRKEGQNVTLSCEQNLNHDAMYWYRQDPGQGLRLIYYSQIVNDFQKGDIAEGYSVSREKKESFPLTVTSAQKNPTAFYLCASSGALASTEAFFGQGTRLTVV.

Here the CDR3 DNA reads TGCGCCAGCAGCCAAGGGGACAGGGTCATTTCACCCCTCCACTTT. This translates into CASSQGDRVISPLHF. The rearrangement links TRBV4-1 to TRBJ1-6; 9 nucleotides match TRBD1. Trimming cost V 1 base and J 9 bases; bases outside gene matches: 4. Germline V CDR1 and CDR2: MGHRA, YSYEKL. This CDR3 has 15 amino acids.

The chain recombines TRBV7-6 with TRBJ2-5; TRBD2 might be the D (6 bases). The CDR3 sequence is 15 residues long. CDR1 and CDR2 (germline): SGHVS, FNYEAQ. V shed 5 bases and J shed 5 bases, with 18 bases lying between them. The chain's CDR3 is CASSPRRDALETQYF. The CDR3 bases are TGTGCCAGCAGCCCCCGGAGGGACGCCCTGGAGACCCAGTACTTC.

The chain combines TRBV5-1 with TRBJ1-6; 9 nucleotides align to TRBD1. Per germline, CDR1 SGHRS and CDR2 YFSETQ. V gave up 4 bases and J gave up 7 bases; unmatched junction bases: 3. The CDR3 loop spans 14 amino acids. The CDR3 nucleotides are TGCGCCAGCAGCCTGGACAGGGGAAATTCACCCCTCCACTTT. Translation gives CASSLDRGNSPLHF.

The sample holds a few counts of this clonotype. The chain uses TRBV12-5 and TRBJ2-1; TRBD2 matches at 13 bases. The CDR3 extends over 21 amino acids. V lost 2 bases and J lost 0; bases outside the gene matches: 13. The germline CDR1 and CDR2 sequences are LGHNT and FRNRAP. CDR3 nucleotides: TGTGCTAGTGGTTTGTATCGACGGGGACTAGCGGGACATAACTCCTACAATGAGCAGTTCTTC. It yields the protein CASGLYRRGLAGHNSYNEQFF. Full variable domain (missing parts from reference TRBV12-5 and TRBJ2-1): DARVTQTPRHKVTEMGQEVTMRCQPILGHNTVFWYRQTMMQGLELLAYFRNRAPLDDSGMPKDRFSAEMPDATLATLKIQPSEPRDSAVYFCASGLYRRGLAGHNSYNEQFFGPGTRLTVL.

This rearrangement joins TRBV2 to TRBJ1-1; D is unresolved. Germline CDR1 reads SNHLY; CDR2 reads FYNNEI. V lost 3 bases, J lost 3 bases, and 5 bases lay in between. This CDR3 contains 12 residues. The CDR3: CASSDGHTEAFF. In nucleotides, the CDR3 is TGTGCCAGCAGTGACGGGCACACTGAAGCTTTCTTT.

As for this clonotype: This may come from a read error, since a much larger clone is one base off. The CDR3 reads CASSLRGTYNPPLHF. CDR3 sequence (DNA): TGTGCCAGCAGCTTACGGGGAACCTATAATCCACCCCTCCACTTT. The chain uses TRBV7-2 and TRBJ1-6; no clear D gene. Germline loops: CDR1 SGHTA, CDR2 FQGNSA. The CDR3 is made up of 15 amino acids.

This clonotype was seen only a few times. The chain couples TRBV7-2 to TRBJ2-2; TRBD2 aligns across 10 bases. J gave up 1 base and V 5 bases, and 7 bases lay outside the gene matches. The germline CDR1 and CDR2 sequences are SGHTA and FQGNSA. The length of the CDR3 is 17 residues. The CDR3: CASSTGTSAMNTGELFF. CDR3 DNA sequence: TGTGCCAGCAGCACCGGGACTAGCGCCATGAACACCGGGGAGCTGTTTTTT. Combining the CDR3 with reference TRBV7-2 and TRBJ2-2 gives the whole variable domain GAGVSQSPSNKVTEKGKDVELRCDPISGHTALYWYRQSLGQGLEFLIYFQGNSAPDKSGLPSDRFSAERTGGSVSTLTIQRTQQEDSAVYLCASSTGTSAMNTGELFFGEGSRLTVL.

V gene TRBV6-6 combines with J gene TRBJ2-7; D call uncertain. The CDR3 has 11 residues. V gave up 5 bases and J gave up 5 bases, with 7 bases separating them. Germline CDR1 MNHNY, CDR2 SVGAGI (reference sequence). The CDR3, as DNA: TGTGCCAGCAGTCCCGACAACGAGCAGTACTTC. The encoded protein is CASSPDNEQYF.